Following are 17 T cell receptor beta chains from one sample sequenced in a study of CXCR3-negative and CXCR3-positive naive CD8 T cells. Their antigen targets remain unknown. Researchers prepared the TRB cDNA libraries using 5' RACE with UMI labels. TCRdb re-called the 5' RACE reads and catalogs CDR3 proteins one per entry, DNA excluded. Its clone listing holds some 150,000 distinct CDR3 sequences. Study conclusions and caveats: Naive cells that were CXCR3-positive had more hydrophobic TRB CDR3s (compared with CXCR3-negative naive cells).

Sample: naive CXCR3+ CD8+ T cells from blood. Subset specified: CD45RO-CCR7+CD27+CD95- naive CD8+ T cells expressing CXCR3 (TNR3+). The source of these receptors is a human donor in good health. Some clones in this sample may be carry-over from other donors' samples.

The rearrangement joins TRBV7-6 to TRBJ1-1. The length of the CDR3 is 15 residues. Germline V CDR1 and CDR2: SGHVS, FNYEAQ. CDR3 region: CASSLGVLGNTEAFF.

The chain recombines TRBV29-1 with TRBJ1-3; absent DNA, TCRdb's TRBD1 call cannot be checked. CDR1 and CDR2 from the germline V gene are SQVTM and ANQGSEA. The CDR3 loop spans 13 amino acids. The CDR3 loop reads CSVLRDNRNTIYF.

The chain uses TRBV30 and TRBJ2-4; the D gene TCRdb calls, TRBD1, cannot be checked with no DNA. The CDR3 contains 12 residues. Germline CDR1 and CDR2: GTSNPN and SVGIG (reference sequence). The CDR3 region is CAWSPTGDIQYF.

This chain connects TRBV5-6 to TRBJ1-5. This CDR3 has 15 residues. CDR1 and CDR2 (germline): SGHDT, YYEEEE. The CDR3 reads CASSLQGFGRQPQHF.

This chain links TRBV29-1 with TRBJ1-1; TCRdb designates TRBD1, a call that cannot be tested without DNA. From germline, CDR1 is SQVTM and CDR2 ANQGSEA. CDR3 length: 13 residues. The CDR3 sequence is CSVKAGQNTEAFF.

The CDR3 protein is CASRDPGRPNEKLFF. This chain uses TRBV4-1 with TRBJ1-4; TCRdb proposes TRBD1, but this gene call is untestable without DNA. The CDR3 spans 15 residues. In germline, CDR1 is MGHRA, CDR2 YSYEKL.

This chain's CDR3 is CASSFGAGDREAEETQYF. This chain connects TRBV7-9 to TRBJ2-5; lacking DNA, the TRBD1 call made by TCRdb goes unchecked. The CDR3 totals 18 residues. CDR1 SEHNR and CDR2 FQNEAQ come from the germline V gene (reference sequence).

V and J are TRBV4-3 and TRBJ2-7. This CDR3 contains 14 residues. Looked up from germline, CDR1 is LGHNA and CDR2 is YSLEER. Here the CDR3 reads CASSQDRGRYEQYF.

The V and J genes are TRBV3-1 and TRBJ1-1; TCRdb lists TRBD1, though no DNA is available to test this call. Germline lookup yields CDR1 LGHDT and CDR2 YNNKEL (reference sequence). The CDR3 runs to 15 residues. CDR3: CASSQGSGTRTQAFF.

This chain links TRBV12-3 or TRBV12-4 with TRBJ2-3. The CDR3 sequence is 15 residues long. This chain's CDR3 is CASSFGVVETDTQYF.

This chain links TRBV6-2 or TRBV6-3 with TRBJ2-7; the D gene TCRdb calls, TRBD2, cannot be checked with no DNA. Germline CDR1 and CDR2: MNHEY and SVGEGT. The CDR3 extends over 14 amino acids. The chain's CDR3 is CASSYVLSPYEQYF.

The genes are TRBV28 and TRBJ1-1; lacking DNA, the TRBD1 call made by TCRdb goes unchecked. This CDR3 is 17 amino acids long. The germline CDR1 and CDR2 sequences are MDHEN and SYDVKM. This chain's CDR3 is CASSSPRQGSQNTEAFF. Full variable domain (rest looked up from reference TRBV28 and TRBJ1-1): DVKVTQSSRYLVKRTGEKVFLECVQDMDHENMFWYRQDPGLGLRLIYFSYDVKMKEKGDIPEGYSVSREKKERFSLILESASTNQTSMYLCASSSPRQGSQNTEAFFGQGTRLTVV.

The genes are TRBV20-1 and TRBJ2-2. This CDR3 is built from 12 residues. CDR1 DFQATT and CDR2 SNEGSKA come from the germline V gene (reference sequence). CDR3 amino acids: CSASPNTGELFF.

The chain uses TRBV29-1 and TRBJ2-7; TCRdb's D call, TRBD1, is unchecked because there is no DNA. The CDR3 runs to 14 residues. The germline V gene encodes CDR1 SQVTM and CDR2 ANQGSEA. CDR3 protein: CSVDQDSPSYEQYF.

The V call is TRBV5-5, the J call TRBJ2-1; there is no DNA to check the TCRdb D call of TRBD2. Germline V gene lookup returns CDR1 SGHKS and CDR2 YYEKEE (reference sequence). The CDR3 consists of 16 residues. CDR3 protein: CASSLSKWANYNEQFF.

The CDR3 is CASSSREGYTF. The chain has TRBV12-3 or TRBV12-4 and TRBJ1-2; TCRdb proposes TRBD1, but this gene call is untestable without DNA. There are 11 residues in the CDR3.

The genes are TRBV2 and TRBJ2-7; lacking DNA, the TRBD2 call made by TCRdb goes unchecked. Germline V CDR1 and CDR2: SNHLY, FYNNEI. This CDR3 comprises 15 residues. CDR3 residues: CASSEWASKTYEQYF.